The 13 T cell receptor beta chains in this list originate from one sample, sequenced in a study of blood T cell repertoires in COVID-19. Profiled with immunoSEQ multiplex PCR; TCRdb holds only in-frame clones, not every one. This repertoire shows around 170,000 clones, approximately 86% found once; its top ten account for 5.5% to 7%. Sequencing input: peripheral blood. These receptors were taken from a man in his fifties with active or convalescent COVID-19.

CDR3 amino acids: CASLGEGAMRQPQHF. CDR3 sequence (DNA): TGTGCCAGCCTTGGGGAAGGGGCCATGAGGCAGCCCCAGCATTTT. The chain employs TRBV28 and TRBJ1-5; tentatively, D is TRBD1 (5 bases). V shed 8 bases and J shed 7 bases, with 21 bases lying between them. CDR1 is MDHEN, CDR2 SYDVKM, per germline. This CDR3 has 15 residues.

The chain employs TRBV3-1 (or the pseudogene TRBV3-2) and TRBJ1-3; D possibly corresponds to TRBD1 (6 bases). The V gene lost 0 bases and the J gene lost 0 bases, with 9 bases spanning the gap. This CDR3 contains 16 residues. CDR1 and CDR2 from the germline V gene are LGHDT and YNNKEL (reference sequence). The CDR3 region has the DNA TGTGCCAGCAGCCAAGATTCCAGGGGCTCTGGAAACACCATATATTTT. Translating it yields CASSQDSRGSGNTIYF.

The genes are TRBV19 and TRBJ1-2, with a tentative D call TRBD1 (5 bases). Trimming removed 4 bases from V and 6 bases from J, with 15 bases in between. The CDR3 is 14 amino acids. Germline-derived CDR1 and CDR2 are LNHDA and SQIVND (reference sequence). The CDR3, as DNA: TGTGCCAGTAGTACCTCGGACAAAGGGAATGGCTACACCTTC. As protein: CASSTSDKGNGYTF.

V gene TRBV7-6 combines with J gene TRBJ2-7; 11 bases agree with TRBD1. The CDR3 spans 14 residues. Germline CDR1 is SGHVS and CDR2 is FNYEAQ. V was pared by 4 bases and J by 2 bases, with 1 base of the junction left unmatched. The CDR3 loop is CASSSGQGAYEQYF. CDR3 nucleotide sequence: TGTGCCAGCAGCTCGGGACAGGGGGCCTACGAGCAGTACTTC.

In the case of this clone: This sample includes further DNA sequences coding for the same CDR3. The rearrangement links TRBV28 to TRBJ1-2; D is uncertain. V was trimmed by 5 bases and J by 4 bases, leaving 11 bases between them. The CDR3 length is 13 residues. Germline-derived CDR1 and CDR2 are MDHEN and SYDVKM. CDR3 sequence (DNA): TGTGCCAGCAGTCTAAGTAGAGGCTATGGCTACACCTTC. Its protein product is CASSLSRGYGYTF.

The chain couples TRBV24-1 to TRBJ2-2; 8 bases align to TRBD1. Germline CDR1 reads KGHDR; CDR2 reads SFDVKD. The trim removed 6 bases at V and 4 bases at J, leaving 9 bases unmatched. The length of the CDR3 is 16 residues. Here the CDR3 reads CATSISGQGPTGELFF. The CDR3 DNA sequence: TGTGCCACCAGTATATCAGGACAGGGCCCCACCGGGGAGCTGTTTTTT.

The rearrangement links TRBV2 to TRBJ2-5; 7 bases line up with TRBD1. CDR1 SNHLY and CDR2 FYNNEI come from the germline V gene. V dropped 3 bases and J dropped 5; count of bases not matched to a gene: 9. The CDR3 totals 15 residues. This CDR3 reads CASSDRQGHKETQYF. CDR3 DNA: TGTGCCAGCAGTGACAGACAGGGCCACAAGGAGACCCAGTACTTC.

Points on this clone: A junction boundary mismatches the germline segment, possibly from a read error. This sequence joins TRBV7-7 and TRBJ2-3; tentative D call: TRBD1 (6 bases). The CDR3 length is 16 residues. Germline V CDR1 and CDR2: SSHAT, FNYEAQ (reference sequence). The CDR3 DNA reads TGTGCTAGCAGCCCCCCCCGGGACACTAGCACAGATACGCAGTATTTT. Translated: CASSPPRDTSTDTQYF.

The chain couples TRBV7-9 to TRBJ1-2; maybe TRBD1 (5 bases). Trimming shortened V by 5 bases and J by 14 bases, and 12 bases separated the two germline ends. The CDR3 contains 10 residues. Germline V CDR1 and CDR2: SEHNR, FQNEAQ (reference sequence). CDR3 loop: CASSPHRGTF. The CDR3 region has the DNA TGTGCCAGCAGCCCCCACCGGGGGACCTTC.

The chain combines TRBV7-2 with TRBJ1-5, with D possibly matching TRBD1 (6 bases). With 5 bases removed from V and 0 bases from J, the gap between germline ends came to 14 bases. The CDR3 consists of 16 residues. From germline, CDR1 is SGHTA and CDR2 FQGNSA. CDR3 coding DNA: TGTGCCAGCAGCGTAACGGACAGATATAGCAATCAGCCCCAGCATTTT. Translating gives CASSVTDRYSNQPQHF.

The J gene is TRBJ1-1, the V gene TRBV28; D is possibly TRBD1 (6 bases). V was cut by 8 bases and J by 5 bases, with 24 bases left in between. This CDR3 is built from 16 residues. The germline gives CDR1 MDHEN, CDR2 SYDVKM. Here the CDR3 reads CASYFRHAQGGTEAFF. In nucleotides, the CDR3 is TGTGCCAGCTATTTTAGGCACGCACAGGGAGGGACTGAAGCTTTCTTT.

This chain uses TRBV9 with TRBJ1-6; D ambiguous. CDR3 length equals 14 residues. CDR1 SGDLS and CDR2 YYNGEE come from the germline V gene. Trimming removed 3 bases from V and 10 bases from J, with 14 bases in between. The CDR3 loop reads CASSEESSDSPLHF. The DNA of the CDR3 is TGTGCCAGCAGCGAGGAGTCTAGCGACTCACCCCTCCACTTT.

The V and J genes are TRBV10-3 and TRBJ2-3; maybe TRBD1 (8 bases). V lost 8 bases, J lost 3 bases, and 18 bases lay in between. The CDR3 length is 15 residues. Germline CDR1 and CDR2: ENHRY and SYGVKD. The CDR3 nucleotides read TGTGCCATCTCCCCGAACAGGGGGGGGACAGATACGCAGTATTTT. This translates into CAISPNRGGTDTQYF.